The clone carrying this T cell receptor (beta chain) was picked up many times. What it binds is unknown. A single record per CDR3 protein comes from TCRdb applying MiXCR to the reads. The sample holds about 360,000 distinct CDR3 sequences, about a sixth seen once. These data originate in a study of T cell repertoires in cytomegalovirus infection. As for the study in general: From public TCR beta signatures came an indication of both CMV infection and matching HLA type. General observations from the study: Adding up the frequency of public TCR beta families identified people who carried CMV plus the relevant HLA. HLA-C-restricted, CMV-specific TCR beta clonotypes were dominant ex vivo.

The CDR3 is made up of 20 amino acids. Looked up from germline, CDR1 is SGHTA and CDR2 is FQGNSA. V shed 4 bases and J shed 3 bases, with 28 bases lying between them. This chain uses TRBV7-2 with TRBJ2-4; D could derive from TRBD1 or TRBD2 (5 bases each). The sequence derives from a human donor in good health (CMV status not recorded). Some clones in this sample may be carry-over from other donors' samples. Sequencing was carried out using PBMCs. As DNA, the CDR3 is TGTGCCAGCAGCTACCTTATCCCCCTCTTGGGACGCTCGAGCAAAAACATTCAGTACTTC. It yields the protein CASSYLIPLLGRSSKNIQYF.